This TCR beta chain was retrieved from a study of tumor-infiltrating lymphocytes in localized non-small cell lung cancer. Of note for this clone: Its target is unknown.

The study's findings and limits: Technical variation could not be separated from intratumor heterogeneity here.

Generated by immunoSEQ multiplex PCR, the TCRdb table keeps only in-frame clones and is missing some. Counted here are 6,600 or so clones, around 70% occurring once; the ten biggest clones make up 30%. The ends were cut back, 0 bases at V and 6 bases at J, with 11 bases in the middle. The germline V gene has CDR1 MNHEY and CDR2 SVGAGI. This CDR3 has 14 amino acids. V usage is TRBV6-5 and J usage is TRBJ1-1; no reliable D call. Sequenced input: lung tumor tissue. This receptor was identified in a human donor with non-small cell lung cancer. The CDR3 bases are TGTGCCAGCAGTTACTCACCCCAAGCCTCTGAAGCTTTCTTT. It encodes CASSYSPQASEAFF.